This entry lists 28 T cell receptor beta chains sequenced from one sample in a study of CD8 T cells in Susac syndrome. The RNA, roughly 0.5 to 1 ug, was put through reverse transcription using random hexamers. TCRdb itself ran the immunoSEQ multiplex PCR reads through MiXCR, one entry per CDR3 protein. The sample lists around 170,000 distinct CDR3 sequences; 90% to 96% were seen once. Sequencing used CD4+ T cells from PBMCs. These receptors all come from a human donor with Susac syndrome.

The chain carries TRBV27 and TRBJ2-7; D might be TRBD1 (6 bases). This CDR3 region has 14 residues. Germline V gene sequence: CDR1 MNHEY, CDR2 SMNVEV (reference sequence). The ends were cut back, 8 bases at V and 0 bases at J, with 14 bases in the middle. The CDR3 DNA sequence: TGTGCCAGCGGTGAGGGGGTTAGCTCCTACGAGCAGTACTTC. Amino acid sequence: CASGEGVSSYEQYF.

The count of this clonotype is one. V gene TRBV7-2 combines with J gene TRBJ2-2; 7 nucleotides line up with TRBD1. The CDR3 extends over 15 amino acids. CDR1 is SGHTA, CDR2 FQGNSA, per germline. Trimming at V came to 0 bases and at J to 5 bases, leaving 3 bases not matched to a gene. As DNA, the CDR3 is TGTGCCAGCAGCTTAGCTAGCAGGGGGACCGGGGAGCTGTTTTTT. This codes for CASSLASRGTGELFF.

The CDR3 reads CASSYSKDTQYF. The CDR3 nucleotides read TGTGCCAGCAGTTACTCTAAAGATACGCAGTATTTT. The chain has TRBV6-2 or TRBV6-3 and TRBJ2-3; D gene ambiguous. The CDR3 spans 12 residues. The germline V gene encodes CDR1 MNHEY and CDR2 SVGEGT. With 0 bases removed from V and 5 bases from J, the gap between germline ends came to 3 bases.

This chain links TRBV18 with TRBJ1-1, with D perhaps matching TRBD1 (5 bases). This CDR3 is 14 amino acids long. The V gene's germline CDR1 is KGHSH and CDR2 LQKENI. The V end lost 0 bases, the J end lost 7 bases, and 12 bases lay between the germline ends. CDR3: CASSPPSGTGEAFF. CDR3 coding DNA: TGTGCCAGCTCACCACCGTCAGGGACGGGTGAAGCTTTCTTT. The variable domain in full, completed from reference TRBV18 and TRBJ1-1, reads NAGVMQNPRHLVRRRGQEARLRCSPMKGHSHVYWYRQLPEEGLKFMVYLQKENIIDESGMPKERFSAEFPKEGPSILRIQQVVRGDSAAYFCASSPPSGTGEAFFGQGTRLTVV.

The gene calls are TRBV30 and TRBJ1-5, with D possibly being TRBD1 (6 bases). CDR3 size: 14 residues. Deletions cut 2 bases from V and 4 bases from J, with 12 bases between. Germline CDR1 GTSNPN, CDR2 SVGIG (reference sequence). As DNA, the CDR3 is TGTGCCTGGAGTCTAACGACAGGAAATCAGCCCCAGCATTTT. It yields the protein CAWSLTTGNQPQHF.

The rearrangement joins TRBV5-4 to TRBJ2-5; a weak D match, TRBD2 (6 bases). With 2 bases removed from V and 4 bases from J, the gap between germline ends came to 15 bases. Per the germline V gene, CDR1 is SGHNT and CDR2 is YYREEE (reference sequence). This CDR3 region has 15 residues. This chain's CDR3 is CASSFGVTGAETQYF. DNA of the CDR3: TGTGCCAGCAGCTTCGGTGTCACGGGAGCAGAGACCCAGTACTTC.

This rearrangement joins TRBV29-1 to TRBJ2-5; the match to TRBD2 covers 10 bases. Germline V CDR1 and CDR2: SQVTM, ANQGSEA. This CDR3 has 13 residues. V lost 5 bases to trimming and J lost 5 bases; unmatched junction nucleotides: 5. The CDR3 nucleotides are TGCAGCGTTCGCGCTAGCGGGAGCGAGACCCAGTACTTC. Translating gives CSVRASGSETQYF.

CDR3 amino acids: CASSYRVMNTEAFF. As DNA, the CDR3 is TGTGCCAGCAGTTACAGGGTAATGAACACTGAAGCTTTCTTT. The chain joins TRBV27 to TRBJ1-1, with D possibly matching TRBD1 (6 bases). Germline V gene data show CDR1 as MNHEY and CDR2 as SMNVEV (reference sequence). The CDR3 spans 14 residues. The V gene lost 4 bases and the J gene lost 0 bases, with 9 bases spanning the gap.

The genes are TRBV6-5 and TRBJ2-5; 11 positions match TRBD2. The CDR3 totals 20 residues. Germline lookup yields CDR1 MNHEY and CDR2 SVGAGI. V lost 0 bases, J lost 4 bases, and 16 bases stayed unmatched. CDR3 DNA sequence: TGTGCCAGCAGTTACTCGTCCAGGGGTAGGACTAGCGGGTTCGCAGAGACCCAGTACTTC. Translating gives CASSYSSRGRTSGFAETQYF.

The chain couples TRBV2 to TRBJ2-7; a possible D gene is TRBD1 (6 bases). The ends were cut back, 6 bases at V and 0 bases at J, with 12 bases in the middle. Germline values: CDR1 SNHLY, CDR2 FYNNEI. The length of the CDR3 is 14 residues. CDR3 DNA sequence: TGTGCCAGCAGGGGCCGGGACAACTCCTACGAGCAGTACTTC. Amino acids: CASRGRDNSYEQYF. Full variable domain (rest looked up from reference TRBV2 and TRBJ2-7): EPEVTQTPSHQVTQMGQEVILRCVPISNHLYFYWYRQILGQKVEFLVSFYNNEISEKSEIFDDQFSVERPDGSNFTLKIRSTKLEDSAMYFCASRGRDNSYEQYFGPGTRLTVT.

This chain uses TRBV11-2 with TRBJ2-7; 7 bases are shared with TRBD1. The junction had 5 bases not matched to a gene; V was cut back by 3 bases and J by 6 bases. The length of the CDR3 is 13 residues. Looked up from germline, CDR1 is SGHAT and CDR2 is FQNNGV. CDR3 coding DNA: TGTGCCAGCAGCTTCCGACAGGGTTCCGAGCAGTACTTC. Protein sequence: CASSFRQGSEQYF.

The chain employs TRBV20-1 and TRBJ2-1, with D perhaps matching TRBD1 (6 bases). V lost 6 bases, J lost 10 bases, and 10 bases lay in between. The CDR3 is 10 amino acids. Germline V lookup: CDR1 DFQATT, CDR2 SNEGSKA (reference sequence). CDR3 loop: CSANRDEQFF. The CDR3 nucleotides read TGCAGTGCCAACAGGGACGAGCAGTTCTTC.

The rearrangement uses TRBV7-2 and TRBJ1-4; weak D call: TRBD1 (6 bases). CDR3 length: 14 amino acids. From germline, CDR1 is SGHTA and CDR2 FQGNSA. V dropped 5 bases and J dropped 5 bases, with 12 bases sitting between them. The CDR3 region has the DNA TGTGCCAGCAGCCAACAGGGCGGGAATGAAAAACTGTTTTTT. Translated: CASSQQGGNEKLFF.

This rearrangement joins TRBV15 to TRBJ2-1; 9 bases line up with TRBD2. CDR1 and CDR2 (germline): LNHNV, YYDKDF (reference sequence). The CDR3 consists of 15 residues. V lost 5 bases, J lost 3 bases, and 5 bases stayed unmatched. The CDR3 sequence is CATSGPSGDYNEQFF. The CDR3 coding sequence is TGTGCCACCAGCGGGCCTAGCGGGGACTACAATGAGCAGTTCTTC.

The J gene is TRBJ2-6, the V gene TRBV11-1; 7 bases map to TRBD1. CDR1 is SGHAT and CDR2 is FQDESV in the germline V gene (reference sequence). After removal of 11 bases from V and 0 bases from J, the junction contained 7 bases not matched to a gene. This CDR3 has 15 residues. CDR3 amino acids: CASSGQRSGANVLTF. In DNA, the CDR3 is TGTGCCTCCTCGGGACAGCGCTCTGGGGCCAACGTCCTGACTTTC.

The DNA of the CDR3 is TGCGCCAGCAGCTTGGTCTCTGGGGCCAACGTCCTGACTTTC. Protein product: CASSLVSGANVLTF. The rearrangement joins TRBV5-1 to TRBJ2-6; the D is unclear. V was pared by 0 bases and J by 0 bases, with 1 base between. The CDR3 runs to 14 residues. CDR1 SGHRS and CDR2 YFSETQ come from the germline V gene.

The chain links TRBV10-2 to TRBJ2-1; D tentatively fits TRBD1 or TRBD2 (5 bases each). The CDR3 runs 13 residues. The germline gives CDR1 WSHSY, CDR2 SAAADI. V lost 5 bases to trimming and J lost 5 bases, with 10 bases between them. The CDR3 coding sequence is TGCGCCAGCAGTCGGGGCCCCAACAATGAGCAGTTCTTC. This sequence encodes CASSRGPNNEQFF.

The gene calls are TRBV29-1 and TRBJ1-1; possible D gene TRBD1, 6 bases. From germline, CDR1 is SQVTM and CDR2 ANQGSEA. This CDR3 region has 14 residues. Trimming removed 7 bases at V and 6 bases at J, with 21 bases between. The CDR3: CSAKSTGPESEAFF. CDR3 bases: TGCAGCGCAAAATCGACAGGACCCGAATCTGAAGCTTTCTTT.

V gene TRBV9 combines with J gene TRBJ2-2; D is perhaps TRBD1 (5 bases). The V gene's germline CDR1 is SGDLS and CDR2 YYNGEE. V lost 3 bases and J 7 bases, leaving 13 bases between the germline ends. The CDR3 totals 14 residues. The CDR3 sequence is CASSGAGMGGELFF. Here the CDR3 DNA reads TGTGCCAGCAGCGGAGCAGGGATGGGCGGGGAGCTGTTTTTT. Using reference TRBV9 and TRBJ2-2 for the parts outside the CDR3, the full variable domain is DSGVTQTPKHLITATGQRVTLRCSPRSGDLSVYWYQQSLDQGLQFLIQYYNGEERAKGNILERFSAQQFPDLHSELNLSSLELGDSALYFCASSGAGMGGELFFGEGSRLTVL.

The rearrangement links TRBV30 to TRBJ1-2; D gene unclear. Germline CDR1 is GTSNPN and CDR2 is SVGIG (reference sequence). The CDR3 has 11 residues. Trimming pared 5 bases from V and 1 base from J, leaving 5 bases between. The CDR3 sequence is CAWGINYGYTF. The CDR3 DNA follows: TGTGCCTGGGGGATTAACTATGGCTACACCTTC.

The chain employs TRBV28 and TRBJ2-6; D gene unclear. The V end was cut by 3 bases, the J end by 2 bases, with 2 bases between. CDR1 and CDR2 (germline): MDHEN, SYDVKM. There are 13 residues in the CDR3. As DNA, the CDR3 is TGTGCCAGCAGTTTTACTGGGGCCAACGTCCTGACTTTC. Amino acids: CASSFTGANVLTF.

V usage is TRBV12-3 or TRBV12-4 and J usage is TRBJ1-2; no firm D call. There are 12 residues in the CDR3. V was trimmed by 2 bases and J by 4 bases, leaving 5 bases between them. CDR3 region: CASSLRIYGYTF. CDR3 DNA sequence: TGTGCCAGCAGTTTAAGGATCTATGGCTACACCTTC.

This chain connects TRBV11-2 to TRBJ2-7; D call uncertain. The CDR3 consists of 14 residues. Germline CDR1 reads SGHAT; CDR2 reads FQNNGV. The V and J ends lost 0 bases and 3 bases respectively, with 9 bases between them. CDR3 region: CASSLDGADYEQYF. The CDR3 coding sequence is TGTGCCAGCAGCTTAGACGGAGCTGACTACGAGCAGTACTTC.

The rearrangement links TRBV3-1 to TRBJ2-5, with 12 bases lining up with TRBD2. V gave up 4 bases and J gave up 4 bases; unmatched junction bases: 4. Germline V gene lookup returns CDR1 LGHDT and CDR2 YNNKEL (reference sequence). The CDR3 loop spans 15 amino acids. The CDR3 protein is CASSLASGGAETQYF. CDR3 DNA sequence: TGTGCCAGCAGCCTCGCTAGCGGGGGGGCAGAGACCCAGTACTTC.

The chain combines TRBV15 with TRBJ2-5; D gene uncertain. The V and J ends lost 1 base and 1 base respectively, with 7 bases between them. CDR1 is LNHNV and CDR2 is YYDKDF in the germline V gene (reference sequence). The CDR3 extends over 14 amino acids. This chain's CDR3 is CATSRAGSQETQYF. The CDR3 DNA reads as TGTGCCACCAGCAGAGCGGGTAGCCAAGAGACCCAGTACTTC.

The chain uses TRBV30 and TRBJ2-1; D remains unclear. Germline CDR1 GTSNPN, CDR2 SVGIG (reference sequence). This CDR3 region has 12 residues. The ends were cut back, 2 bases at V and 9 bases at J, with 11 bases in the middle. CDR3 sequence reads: CAWSRADFEQFF. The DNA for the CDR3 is TGTGCCTGGAGTAGGGCAGATTTTGAGCAGTTCTTC.

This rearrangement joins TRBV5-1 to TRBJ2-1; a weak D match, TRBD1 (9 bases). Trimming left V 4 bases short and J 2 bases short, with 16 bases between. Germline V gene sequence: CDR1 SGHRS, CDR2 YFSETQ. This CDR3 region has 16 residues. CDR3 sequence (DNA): TGCGCCAGCAGCCCGGGGGGGACAGGGACCTACAATGAGCAGTTCTTC. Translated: CASSPGGTGTYNEQFF.

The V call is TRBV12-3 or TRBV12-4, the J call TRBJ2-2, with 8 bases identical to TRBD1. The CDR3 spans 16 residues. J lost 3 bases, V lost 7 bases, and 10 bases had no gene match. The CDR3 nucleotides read TGTGCCAGCACCAATAGAAGGACAGGGTACACCGGGGAGCTGTTTTTT. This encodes CASTNRRTGYTGELFF.